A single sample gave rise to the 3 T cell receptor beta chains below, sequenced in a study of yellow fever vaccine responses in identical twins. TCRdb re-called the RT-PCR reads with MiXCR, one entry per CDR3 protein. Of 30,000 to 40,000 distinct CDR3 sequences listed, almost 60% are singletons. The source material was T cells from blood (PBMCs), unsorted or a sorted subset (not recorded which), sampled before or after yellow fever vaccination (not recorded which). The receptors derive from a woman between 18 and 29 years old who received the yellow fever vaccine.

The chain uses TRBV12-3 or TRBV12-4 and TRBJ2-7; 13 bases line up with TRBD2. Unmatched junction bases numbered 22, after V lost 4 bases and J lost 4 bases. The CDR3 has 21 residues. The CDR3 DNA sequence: TGTGCCAGCAGTTCGCTATCGGAAACTAGCGGGAGGGCATTCGGGACGTACGAGCAGTACTTC. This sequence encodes CASSSLSETSGRAFGTYEQYF.

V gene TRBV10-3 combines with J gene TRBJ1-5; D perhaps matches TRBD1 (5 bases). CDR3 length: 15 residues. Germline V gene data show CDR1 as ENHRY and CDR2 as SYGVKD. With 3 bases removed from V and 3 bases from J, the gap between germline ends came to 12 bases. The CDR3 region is CAISDQGGSNQPQHF. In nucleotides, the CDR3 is TGTGCCATCAGTGATCAGGGAGGATCCAATCAGCCCCAGCATTTT.

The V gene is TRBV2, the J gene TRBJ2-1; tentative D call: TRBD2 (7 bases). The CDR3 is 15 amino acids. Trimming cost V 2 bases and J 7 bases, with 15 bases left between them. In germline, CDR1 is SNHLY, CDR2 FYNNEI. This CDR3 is CASSEPRGTRNEQFF. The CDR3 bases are TGTGCCAGCAGTGAACCGCGGGGGACACGAAATGAGCAGTTCTTC.